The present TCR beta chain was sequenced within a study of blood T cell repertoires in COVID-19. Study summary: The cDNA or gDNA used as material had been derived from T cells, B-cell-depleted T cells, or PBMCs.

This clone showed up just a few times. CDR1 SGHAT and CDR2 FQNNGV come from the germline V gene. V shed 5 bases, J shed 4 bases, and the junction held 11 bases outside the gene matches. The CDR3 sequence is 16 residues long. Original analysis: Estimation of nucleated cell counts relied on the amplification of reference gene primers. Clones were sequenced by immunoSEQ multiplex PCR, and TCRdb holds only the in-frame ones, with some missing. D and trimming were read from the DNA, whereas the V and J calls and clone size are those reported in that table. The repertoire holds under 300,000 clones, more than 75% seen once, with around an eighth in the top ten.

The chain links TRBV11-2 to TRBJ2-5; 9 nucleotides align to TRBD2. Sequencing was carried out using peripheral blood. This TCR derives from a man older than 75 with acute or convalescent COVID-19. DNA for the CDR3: TGTGCCAGCAGCCCGGGTGGACTAGCGTCTCGAGAGACCCAGTACTTC. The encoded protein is CASSPGGLASRETQYF.